The text below deals with one TCR beta chain. The data originate from a study of blood T cell repertoires in COVID-19. Whole-study context: PBMCs, B-cell-depleted T cells, or T cells provided the cDNA or gDNA that made up the material.

Authors' analysis steps: For nucleated cells, counts were estimated from reference gene primer amplification. The method was immunoSEQ multiplex PCR; TCRdb's version includes in-frame clones alone and lacks a portion of them. V, J and clone size are taken as reported in that table, and D and trimming were inferred from the DNA itself. The sample holds 350,000 to 400,000 clones, roughly nine tenths seen once. Germline CDR1 is DFQATT and CDR2 is SNEGSKA (reference sequence). This CDR3 is built from 14 residues. The V end was cut by 3 bases, the J end by 8 bases, with 18 bases between. Cohorts were determined from participant-reported clinical history. Contact with a PCR-confirmed or clinician-diagnosed COVID-19 case occurred within 2 weeks of entry.

Sequencing input: PBMCs or T cells enriched from blood (not recorded which). This clonotype was obtained from a middle-aged woman who had been exposed to COVID-19. The rearrangement uses TRBV20-1 and TRBJ2-3, with D uncertain. CDR3 DNA: TGCAGTGCTAGTCGAGGTACCCTATTGGGTACGCAGTATTTT. It translates to CSASRGTLLGTQYF.